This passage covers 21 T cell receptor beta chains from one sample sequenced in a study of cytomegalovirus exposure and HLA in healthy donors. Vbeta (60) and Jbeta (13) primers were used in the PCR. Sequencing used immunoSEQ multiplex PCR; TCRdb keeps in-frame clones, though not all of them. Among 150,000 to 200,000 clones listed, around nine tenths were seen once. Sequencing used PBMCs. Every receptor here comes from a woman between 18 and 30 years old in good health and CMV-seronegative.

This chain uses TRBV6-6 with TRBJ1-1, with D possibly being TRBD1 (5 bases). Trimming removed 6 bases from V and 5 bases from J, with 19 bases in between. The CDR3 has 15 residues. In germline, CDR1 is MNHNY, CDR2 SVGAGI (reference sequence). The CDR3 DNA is TGTGCCAGCAGCATGAGGCGGGGGAGAAGGACTGAAGCTTTCTTT. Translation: CASSMRRGRRTEAFF.

The CDR3 loop is CASSKFGQCSYEQYF. As DNA, the CDR3 is TGTGCCAGCAGCAAATTCGGACAGTGTTCCTACGAGCAGTACTTC. The chain recombines TRBV21-1 with TRBJ2-7; TRBD1 is taken as the D call from the table, unchecked against the DNA. TRBV21-1 is reported as a pseudogene. The CDR3 consists of 15 residues.

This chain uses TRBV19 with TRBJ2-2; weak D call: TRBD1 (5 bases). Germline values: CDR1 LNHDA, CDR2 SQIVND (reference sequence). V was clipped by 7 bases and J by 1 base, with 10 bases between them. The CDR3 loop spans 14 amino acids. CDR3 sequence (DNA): TGTGCCAGTACCCTGGGGCGGAACACCGGGGAGCTGTTTTTT. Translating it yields CASTLGRNTGELFF.

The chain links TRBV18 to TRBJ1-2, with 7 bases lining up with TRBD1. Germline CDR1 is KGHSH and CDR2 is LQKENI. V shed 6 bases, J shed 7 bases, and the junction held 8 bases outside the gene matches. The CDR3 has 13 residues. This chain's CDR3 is CASSPDRDAGYTF. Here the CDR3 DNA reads TGTGCCAGCTCCCCAGACAGGGACGCTGGCTACACCTTC.

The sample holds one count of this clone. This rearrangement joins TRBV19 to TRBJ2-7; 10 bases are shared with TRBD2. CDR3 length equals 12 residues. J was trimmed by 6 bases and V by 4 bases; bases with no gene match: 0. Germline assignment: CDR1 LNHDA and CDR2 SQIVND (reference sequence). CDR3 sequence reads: CASSTSGSEQYF. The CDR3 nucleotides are TGTGCCAGTAGTACTAGCGGGAGCGAGCAGTACTTC.

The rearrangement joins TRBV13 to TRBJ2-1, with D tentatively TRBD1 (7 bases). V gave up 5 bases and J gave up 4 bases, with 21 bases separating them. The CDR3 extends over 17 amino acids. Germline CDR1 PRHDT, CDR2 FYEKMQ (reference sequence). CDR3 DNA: TGTGCCAGCAGCCAGGGGAGGAGGGGGCCCATATACAATGAGCAGTTCTTC. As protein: CASSQGRRGPIYNEQFF.

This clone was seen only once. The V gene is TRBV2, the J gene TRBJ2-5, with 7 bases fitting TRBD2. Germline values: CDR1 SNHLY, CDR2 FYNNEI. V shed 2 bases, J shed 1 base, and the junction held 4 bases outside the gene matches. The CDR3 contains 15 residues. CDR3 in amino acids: CASSEMVAGQETQYF. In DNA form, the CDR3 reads TGTGCCAGCAGTGAAATGGTAGCGGGCCAAGAGACCCAGTACTTC. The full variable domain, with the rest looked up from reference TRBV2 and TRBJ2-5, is EPEVTQTPSHQVTQMGQEVILRCVPISNHLYFYWYRQILGQKVEFLVSFYNNEISEKSEIFDDQFSVERPDGSNFTLKIRSTKLEDSAMYFCASSEMVAGQETQYFGPGTRLLVL.

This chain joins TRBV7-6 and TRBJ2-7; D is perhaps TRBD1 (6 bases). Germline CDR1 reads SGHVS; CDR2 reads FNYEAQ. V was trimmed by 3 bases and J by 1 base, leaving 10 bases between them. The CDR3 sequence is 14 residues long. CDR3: CASSLRTESYEQYF. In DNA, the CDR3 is TGTGCCAGCAGCTTGAGGACAGAGTCCTACGAGCAGTACTTC. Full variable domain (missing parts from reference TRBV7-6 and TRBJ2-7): GAGVSQSPRYKVTKRGQDVALRCDPISGHVSLYWYRQALGQGPEFLTYFNYEAQQDKSGLPNDRFSAERPEGSISTLTIQRTEQRDSAMYRCASSLRTESYEQYFGPGTRLTVT.

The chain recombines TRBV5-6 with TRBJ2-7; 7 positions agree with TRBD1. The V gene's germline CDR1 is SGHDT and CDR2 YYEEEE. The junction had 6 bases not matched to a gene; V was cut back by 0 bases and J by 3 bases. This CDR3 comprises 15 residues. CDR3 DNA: TGTGCCAGCAGCTTGGGAGGGGGCGACAGCTACGAGCAGTACTTC. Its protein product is CASSLGGGDSYEQYF.

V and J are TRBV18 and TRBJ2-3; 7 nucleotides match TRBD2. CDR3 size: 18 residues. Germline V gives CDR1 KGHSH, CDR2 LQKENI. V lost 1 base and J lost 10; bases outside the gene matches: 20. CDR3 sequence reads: CASSPQRGTPGGRYAQYF. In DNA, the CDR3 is TGTGCCAGCTCACCACAACGAGGGACCCCAGGCGGGAGATACGCGCAGTATTTT.

The CDR3 here is CASSSAGTSGGANTGELFF. The CDR3 bases are TGTGCCAGCAGCTCCGCCGGGACTAGCGGGGGCGCGAACACCGGGGAGCTGTTTTTT. The V call is TRBV7-9, the J call TRBJ2-2, with 14 bases that match TRBD2. Per germline, CDR1 SEHNR and CDR2 FQNEAQ (reference sequence). This CDR3 comprises 19 residues. Trimming removed 4 bases from V and 0 bases from J; junction bases left unmatched: 7.

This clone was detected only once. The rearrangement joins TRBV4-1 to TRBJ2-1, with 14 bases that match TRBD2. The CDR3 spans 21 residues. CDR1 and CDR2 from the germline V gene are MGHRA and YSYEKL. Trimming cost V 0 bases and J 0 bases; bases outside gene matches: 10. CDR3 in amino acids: CASSQEVGLAGGLSSYNEQFF. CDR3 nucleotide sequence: TGCGCCAGCAGCCAAGAGGTAGGACTAGCGGGAGGCCTTAGCTCCTACAATGAGCAGTTCTTC.

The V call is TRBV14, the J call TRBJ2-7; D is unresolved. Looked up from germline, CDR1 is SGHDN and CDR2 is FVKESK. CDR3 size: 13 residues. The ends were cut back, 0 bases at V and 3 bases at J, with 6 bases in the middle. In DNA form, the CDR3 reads TGTGCCAGCAGCCAAGAGCCGAGCTACGAGCAGTACTTC. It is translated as CASSQEPSYEQYF.

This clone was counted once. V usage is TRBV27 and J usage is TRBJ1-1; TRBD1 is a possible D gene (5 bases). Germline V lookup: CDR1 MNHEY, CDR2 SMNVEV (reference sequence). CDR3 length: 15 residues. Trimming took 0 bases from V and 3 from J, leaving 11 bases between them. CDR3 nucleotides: TGTGCCAGCAGTTTATCGGTTGGGGCATACACTGAAGCTTTCTTT. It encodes CASSLSVGAYTEAFF.

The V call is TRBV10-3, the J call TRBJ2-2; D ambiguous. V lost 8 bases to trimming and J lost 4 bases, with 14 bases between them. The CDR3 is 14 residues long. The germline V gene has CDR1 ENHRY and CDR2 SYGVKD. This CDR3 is CAIFSGFGTGELFF. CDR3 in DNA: TGTGCCATCTTTTCCGGGTTCGGCACCGGGGAGCTGTTTTTT.

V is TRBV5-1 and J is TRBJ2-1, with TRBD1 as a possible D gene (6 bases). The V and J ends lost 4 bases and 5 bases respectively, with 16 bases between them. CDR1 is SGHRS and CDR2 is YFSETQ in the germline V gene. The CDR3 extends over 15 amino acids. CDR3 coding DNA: TGCGCCAGCAGCCACCGAACAGGGTTGAACAATGAGCAGTTCTTC. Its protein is CASSHRTGLNNEQFF.

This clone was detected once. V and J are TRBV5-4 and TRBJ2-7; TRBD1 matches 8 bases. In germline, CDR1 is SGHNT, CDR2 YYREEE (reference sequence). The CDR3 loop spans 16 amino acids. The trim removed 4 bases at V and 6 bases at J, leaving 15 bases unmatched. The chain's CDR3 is CASSPRGQGARGEQYF. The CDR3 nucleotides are TGTGCCAGCAGCCCCAGGGGGCAGGGGGCGCGGGGCGAGCAGTACTTC.

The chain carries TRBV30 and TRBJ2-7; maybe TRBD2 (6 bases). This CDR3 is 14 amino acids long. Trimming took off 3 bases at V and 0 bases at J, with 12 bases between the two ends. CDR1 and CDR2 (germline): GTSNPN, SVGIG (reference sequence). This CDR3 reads CAWSLGTFSYEQYF. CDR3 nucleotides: TGTGCCTGGAGCCTCGGGACTTTCTCCTACGAGCAGTACTTC.

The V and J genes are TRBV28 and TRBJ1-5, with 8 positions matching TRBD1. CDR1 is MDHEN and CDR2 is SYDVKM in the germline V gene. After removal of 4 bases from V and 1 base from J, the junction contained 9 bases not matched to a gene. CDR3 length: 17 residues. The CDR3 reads CASSSGQGQHSNQPQHF. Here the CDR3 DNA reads TGTGCCAGCAGTTCAGGACAGGGCCAGCACAGCAATCAGCCCCAGCATTTT.

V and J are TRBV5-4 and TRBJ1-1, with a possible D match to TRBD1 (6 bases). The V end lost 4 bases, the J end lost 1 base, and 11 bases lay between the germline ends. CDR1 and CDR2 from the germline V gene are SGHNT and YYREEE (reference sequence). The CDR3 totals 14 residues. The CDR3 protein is CASSKDSKNTEAFF. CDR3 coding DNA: TGTGCCAGCAGCAAGGACAGCAAGAACACTGAAGCTTTCTTT.

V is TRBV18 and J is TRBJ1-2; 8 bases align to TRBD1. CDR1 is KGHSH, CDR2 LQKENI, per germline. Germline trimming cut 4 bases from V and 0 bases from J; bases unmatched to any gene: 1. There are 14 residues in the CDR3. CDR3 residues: CASSQGQANYGYTF. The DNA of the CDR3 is TGTGCCAGCTCACAGGGACAGGCTAACTATGGCTACACCTTC.